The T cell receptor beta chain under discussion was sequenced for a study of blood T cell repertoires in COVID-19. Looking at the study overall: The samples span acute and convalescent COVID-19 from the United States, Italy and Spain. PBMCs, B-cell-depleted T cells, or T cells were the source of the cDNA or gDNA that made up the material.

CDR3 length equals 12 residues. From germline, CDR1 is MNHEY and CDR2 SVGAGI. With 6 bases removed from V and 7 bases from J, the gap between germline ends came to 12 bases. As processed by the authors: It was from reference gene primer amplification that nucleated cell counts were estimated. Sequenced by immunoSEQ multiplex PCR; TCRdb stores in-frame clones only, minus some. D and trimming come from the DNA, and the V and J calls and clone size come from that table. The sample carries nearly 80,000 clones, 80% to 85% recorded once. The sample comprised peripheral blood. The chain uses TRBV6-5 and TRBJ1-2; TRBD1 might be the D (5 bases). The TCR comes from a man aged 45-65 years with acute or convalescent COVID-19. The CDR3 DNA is TGTGCCAGCAGCTCGGACAAGTTTGGCTACACCTTC. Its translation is CASSSDKFGYTF.